These 25 T cell receptor beta chains share one sample of origin, sequenced in a study of T cell repertoires in cytomegalovirus infection (dated by TCRdb to the late 2010s). The instrument was an Illumina HiSeq 1500. In TCRdb, the public reads were trimmed at Q25 with fastp and aligned with MiXCR, with productive beta chains retained. Duplicate CDR3 protein sequences are folded into a single record with the most common DNA and genes. This sample is represented by 480,000 or so distinct CDR3 sequences; approximately 10% of them were singletons. Jointly, the top ten make up 10% of the sample. Specimen: PBMCs. Every receptor here comes from a human donor in good health (CMV status not recorded). Some clones in this sample may be carry-over from other donors' samples.

This clonotype was counted at least ten times. The J gene is TRBJ2-7, the V gene TRBV28; unclear D gene. V lost 2 bases to trimming and J lost 2 bases, with 10 bases between them. Germline lookup yields CDR1 MDHEN and CDR2 SYDVKM. The CDR3 contains 14 residues. CDR3 in amino acids: CASSLGTLTYEQYF. In nucleotides, the CDR3 is TGTGCCAGCAGTTTAGGAACGCTAACCTACGAGCAGTACTTC.

This clonotype was recorded a few times. The V gene is TRBV19, the J gene TRBJ2-2, with D uncertain. CDR1 is LNHDA and CDR2 is SQIVND in the germline V gene (reference sequence). The CDR3 loop spans 13 amino acids. The V end was cut by 4 bases, the J end by 1 base, with 4 bases between. For the CDR3, the DNA is TGTGCCAGTAGTACTAGGAACACCGGGGAGCTGTTTTTT. Protein product: CASSTRNTGELFF.

This clonotype was found many times. The chain combines TRBV2 with TRBJ2-2, with 11 positions matching TRBD2. The CDR3 totals 16 residues. V lost 6 bases to trimming and J lost 0 bases; unmatched junction nucleotides: 3. CDR1 SNHLY and CDR2 FYNNEI come from the germline V gene. The DNA of the CDR3 is TGTGCCAGCAGCGAACTAGCGGGGGCGAACACCGGGGAGCTGTTTTTT. Its translation is CASSELAGANTGELFF.

In this sample, this clonotype turned up a few times. The rearrangement joins TRBV9 to TRBJ2-7; unclear D gene. V was shortened by 3 bases and J by 0 bases, with 13 bases between the two germline ends. The V gene's germline CDR1 is SGDLS and CDR2 YYNGEE. The CDR3 totals 15 residues. The CDR3 sequence: CASSGADGSSYEQYF. In DNA form, the CDR3 reads TGTGCCAGCAGCGGGGCGGACGGTAGCTCCTACGAGCAGTACTTC.

At least ten counts were recorded for this clonotype. The chain uses TRBV6-1 and TRBJ1-5; D is possibly TRBD1 (5 bases). V was cut by 3 bases and J by 5 bases, with 14 bases left in between. CDR3 length: 15 amino acids. The germline CDR1 and CDR2 sequences are MNHNS and SASEGT. CDR3 bases: TGTGCCAGCAGTGATACCCCGGCGGGGGATCAGCCCCAGCATTTT. This gives the protein CASSDTPAGDQPQHF.

This clonotype was seen many times. The genes are TRBV2 and TRBJ2-5; D not certain. Trimming left V 3 bases short and J 1 base short, with 6 bases between. This CDR3 has 13 residues. The germline V gene encodes CDR1 SNHLY and CDR2 FYNNEI. The CDR3: CASSDDLQETQYF. For the CDR3, the DNA is TGTGCCAGCAGTGATGACCTCCAAGAGACCCAGTACTTC.

This clonotype has at least ten counts. The chain has TRBV4-2 and TRBJ2-7, with a tentative D call TRBD1 (6 bases). The CDR3 loop spans 15 amino acids. Deletions cut 1 base from V and 2 bases from J, with 12 bases between. Germline CDR1 reads LGHNA; CDR2 reads YNFKEQ. The DNA of the CDR3 is TGTGCCAGCAGCCAAGCTCGCGGACAGCCCTACGAGCAGTACTTC. Translating it yields CASSQARGQPYEQYF.

The table lists this clonotype with many counts. V gene TRBV19 combines with J gene TRBJ2-1; TRBD2 matches at 8 bases. The V and J ends lost 7 bases and 9 bases, in that order; junction bases with no gene match: 17. CDR1 LNHDA and CDR2 SQIVND come from the germline V gene (reference sequence). The CDR3 is made up of 16 amino acids. CDR3 bases: TGTGCCAGTAAGGAAGGAGCGGGGGACCGGTGGGGTGAGCAGTTCTTC. Its translation: CASKEGAGDRWGEQFF.

The table lists this clonotype with many counts. The chain carries TRBV10-3 and TRBJ1-3; D uncertain. Trimming took 7 bases from V and 2 from J, leaving 9 bases between them. This CDR3 has 13 residues. CDR1 and CDR2 (germline): ENHRY, SYGVKD. The CDR3 DNA follows: TGTGCCATCACAGAAGGCCCTGGAAACACCATATATTTT. Its protein product is CAITEGPGNTIYF.

This clonotype was recorded at least ten times. This sequence joins TRBV12-5 and TRBJ2-5, with D hard to call. Germline V gene data show CDR1 as LGHNT and CDR2 as FRNRAP. CDR3 size: 16 residues. Trimming stripped 3 bases from V and 3 bases from J, with 17 bases between. The CDR3 DNA is TGTGCTAGTGGTTTTTCGTTCTCGGCAGGCGAAGAGACCCAGTACTTC. This encodes CASGFSFSAGEETQYF.

This clonotype has at least ten counts. The CDR3 DNA follows: TGTGCCAGCTTTCTCTCCTCAGTCGGGACCCAGTACTTC. As protein: CASFLSSVGTQYF. The gene calls are TRBV7-2 and TRBJ2-5; no reliable D call. V was pared by 8 bases and J by 7 bases, with 17 bases between. This CDR3 is 13 amino acids long. CDR1 is SGHTA, CDR2 FQGNSA, per germline.

The chain is built from TRBV29-1 and TRBJ2-7; unclear D gene. The germline V gene encodes CDR1 SQVTM and CDR2 ANQGSEA. V gave up 7 bases and J gave up 3 bases, with 13 bases separating them. The CDR3 contains 12 residues. The CDR3 DNA reads as TGCAGCGCATCCGGGCCGGTCTACGAGCAGTACTTC. It translates to CSASGPVYEQYF.

The chain is built from TRBV5-4 and TRBJ1-2, with D uncertain. The CDR3 covers 14 residues. The germline V gene has CDR1 SGHNT and CDR2 YYREEE (reference sequence). Trimming stripped 1 base from V and 4 bases from J, with 11 bases between. The CDR3 bases are TGTGCCAGCAGCTTGTTGGGCGGACCCTATGGCTACACCTTC. It encodes CASSLLGGPYGYTF.

This clonotype was observed many times. This sequence joins TRBV7-2 and TRBJ2-1; D unresolved. This CDR3 has 12 amino acids. The germline V and J ends were trimmed by 3 bases and 5 bases, with 5 bases remaining between them. The V gene's germline CDR1 is SGHTA and CDR2 FQGNSA. The CDR3 spells CASSFFHNEQFF. The CDR3 bases are TGTGCCAGCAGCTTTTTCCACAATGAGCAGTTCTTC.

This clonotype has ten or more counts. The rearrangement joins TRBV7-3 to TRBJ1-2, with a tentative D call TRBD1 (5 bases). The ends were cut back, 5 bases at V and 0 bases at J, with 10 bases in the middle. Germline V gene sequence: CDR1 SGHTA, CDR2 FQGTGA. CDR3 length: 14 residues. Here the CDR3 reads CASSAQGANYGYTF. The CDR3 DNA is TGTGCCAGCAGCGCCCAGGGAGCTAACTATGGCTACACCTTC.

This clonotype was picked up many times. DNA for the CDR3: TGTGCCAGCAGCGTGGACACTGAAGCTTTCTTT. It translates to CASSVDTEAFF. The chain has TRBV7-8 and TRBJ1-1, with D hard to call. The CDR3 runs to 11 residues. Germline CDR1 is SGHVS and CDR2 is FQNEAQ. The V gene lost 5 bases and the J gene lost 3 bases, with 4 bases spanning the gap.

This chain uses TRBV3-1 with TRBJ2-6; no firm D call. The germline V and J ends were trimmed by 2 bases and 2 bases, with 4 bases remaining between them. Germline V gives CDR1 LGHDT, CDR2 YNNKEL (reference sequence). The CDR3 length is 14 residues. The CDR3 sequence: CASSQNAGANVLTF. The CDR3 nucleotides are TGTGCCAGCAGCCAAAATGCTGGGGCCAACGTCCTGACTTTC.

This clonotype was picked up a small number of times. This may be a read error, as it is one base from a much larger clone. The V and J genes are TRBV5-3 and TRBJ2-5; D uncertain. TRBV5-3 is marked as an open reading frame, function uncertain. The CDR3 contains 17 residues. As DNA, the CDR3 is TGTGCCAGCAGCTTGGCCCTAGATGCCGGGTACCAAGAGGCCCAGTACTTC. The encoded protein is CASSLALDAGYQEAQYF.

In this sample, this clonotype turned up many times. V usage is TRBV7-2 and J usage is TRBJ1-4; no firm D call. Germline-derived CDR1 and CDR2 are SGHTA and FQGNSA. V shed 2 bases and J shed 0 bases, with 4 bases lying between them. The CDR3 spans 14 residues. The CDR3 region has the DNA TGTGCCAGCAGCTTACAGGCAACTAATGAAAAACTGTTTTTT. It specifies CASSLQATNEKLFF.

This clonotype was recorded at least ten times. This rearrangement joins TRBV6-1 to TRBJ1-4; D is ambiguous. This CDR3 is 16 amino acids long. The V gene's germline CDR1 is MNHNS and CDR2 SASEGT. V was shortened by 5 bases and J by 7 bases, with 20 bases between the two germline ends. This CDR3 reads CASSLSTGTWGEKLFF. The CDR3 nucleotides read TGTGCCAGCAGTCTATCGACCGGCACGTGGGGTGAAAAACTGTTTTTT.

Concerning this clonotype itself: A much larger clone lies a single base off, so this may be a read error. Here the CDR3 omits its conserved ending phenylalanine or tryptophan, so a read error is the likely source. The genes are TRBV9 and TRBJ2-7; D might be TRBD2 (7 bases). The CDR3 has 15 amino acids. Trimming removed 0 bases at V and 2 bases at J, with 12 bases between. Germline CDR1 and CDR2: SGDLS and YYNGEE. CDR3 in DNA: TGTGCCAGCAGCGTAGGGGGGGCGGGGGCCTACGAGCAGTACTAC. It codes for CASSVGGAGAYEQYY.

This clonotype was observed a few times. The chain has TRBV6-5 and TRBJ2-2, with TRBD2 matching over 9 bases. Germline loops: CDR1 MNHEY, CDR2 SVGAGI. The CDR3 sequence is 16 residues long. J lost 1 base, V lost 3 bases, and 3 bases had no gene match. CDR3 nucleotides: TGTGCCAGCAGTTATTTTAGCGGGAGGAACACCGGGGAGCTGTTTTTT. This encodes CASSYFSGRNTGELFF.

This clonotype was seen ten or more times. The chain recombines TRBV20-1 with TRBJ2-3; 13 nucleotides match TRBD2. Trimming took 1 base from V and 4 from J; bases not matched to a gene: 8. This CDR3 contains 17 residues. Germline lookup yields CDR1 DFQATT and CDR2 SNEGSKA (reference sequence). CDR3: CSARGYGLAGVADTQYF. The CDR3 nucleotides are TGCAGTGCTAGAGGATACGGACTAGCGGGAGTGGCAGATACGCAGTATTTT.

This clonotype was seen at least ten times. The chain combines TRBV2 with TRBJ1-4; D is unresolved. The CDR3 loop spans 14 amino acids. Trimming took 7 bases from V and 5 from J, leaving 14 bases between them. CDR1 is SNHLY and CDR2 is FYNNEI in the germline V gene. The DNA for the CDR3 is TGTGCCAGCAAGGAGGAGAGTACCAATGAAAAACTGTTTTTT. Amino acid sequence: CASKEESTNEKLFF.

The J gene is TRBJ1-3, the V gene TRBV12-3 or TRBV12-4; D gene unclear. V lost 7 bases to trimming and J lost 3 bases, with 16 bases between them. The CDR3 extends over 15 amino acids. Written as DNA, the CDR3 is TGTGCCAGCACCCCAGATGTGGGAGTTGGAAACACCATATATTTT. This sequence encodes CASTPDVGVGNTIYF.